This TCR beta chain comes out of a study of T cells in women clearing cervical HPV infection. Study at large: Blood came at first lesion visit for cases, post-clearance for controls.

Genomic DNA, averaging about 1,200 ng per sample, yielded TCR beta CDR3 via immunoSEQ. Sequencing was performed with immunoSEQ multiplex PCR; in TCRdb, only in-frame clones are kept and a portion is missing. In total, the table holds about 32,000 clones. Study results and caveats: Controls had more TRBV6-7 (0.16%) than cases (approximately 0.11%). CIN3+ cases had significantly higher TCR repertoire richness than controls, but evenness did not differ.

Comments on this clone: The antigen is undetermined. The read terminates 3 residues before the CDR3 end, so the remaining end is supplied by the germline J gene.

V dropped 3 bases and J dropped 0; count of bases not matched to a gene: 11. The CDR3 runs to 19 residues. Germline CDR1 and CDR2: SGHDN and FVKESK. The sequence was collected from a woman aged 18-69 years with a cervical HPV16 infection that either progressed to CIN3+ or cleared (not recorded which). The chain is built from TRBV14 and TRBJ1-1, with 12 bases aligning to TRBD1. Sequences were obtained from blood buffy coat. The CDR3 region is CASSQPRDRGQTMNTEAFF. The covered CDR3 bases are TGTGCCAGCAGCCAGCCCCGGGACAGGGGGCAGACGATGAACACTGAA.